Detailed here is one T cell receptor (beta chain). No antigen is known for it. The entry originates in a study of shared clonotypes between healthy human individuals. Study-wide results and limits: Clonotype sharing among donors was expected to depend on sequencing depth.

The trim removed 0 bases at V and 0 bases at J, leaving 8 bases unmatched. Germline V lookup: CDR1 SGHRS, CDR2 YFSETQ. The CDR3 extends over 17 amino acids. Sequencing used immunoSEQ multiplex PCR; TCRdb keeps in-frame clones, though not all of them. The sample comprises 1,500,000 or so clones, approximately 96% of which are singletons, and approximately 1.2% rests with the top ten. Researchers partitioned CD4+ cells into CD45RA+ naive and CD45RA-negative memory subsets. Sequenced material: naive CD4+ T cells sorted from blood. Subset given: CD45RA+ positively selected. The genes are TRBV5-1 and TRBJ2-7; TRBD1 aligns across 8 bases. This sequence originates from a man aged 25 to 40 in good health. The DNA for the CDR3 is TGCGCCAGCAGCTTGGTTCCGGACAGGGAAGACTCCTACGAGCAGTACTTC. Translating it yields CASSLVPDREDSYEQYF.